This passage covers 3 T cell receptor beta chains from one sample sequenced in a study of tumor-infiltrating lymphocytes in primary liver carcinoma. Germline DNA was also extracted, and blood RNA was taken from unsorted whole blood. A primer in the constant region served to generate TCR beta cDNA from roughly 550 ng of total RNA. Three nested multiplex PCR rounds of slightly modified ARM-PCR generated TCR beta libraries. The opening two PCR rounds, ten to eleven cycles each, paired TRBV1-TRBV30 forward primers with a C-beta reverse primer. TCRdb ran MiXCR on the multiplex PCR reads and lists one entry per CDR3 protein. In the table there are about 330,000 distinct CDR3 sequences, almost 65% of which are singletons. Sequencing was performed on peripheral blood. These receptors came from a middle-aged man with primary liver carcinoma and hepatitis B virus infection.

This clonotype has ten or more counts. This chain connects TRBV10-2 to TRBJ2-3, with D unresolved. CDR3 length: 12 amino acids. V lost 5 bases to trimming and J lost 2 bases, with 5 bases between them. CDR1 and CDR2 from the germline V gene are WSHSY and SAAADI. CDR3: CASSISTDTQYF. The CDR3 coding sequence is TGCGCCAGCAGTATATCCACAGATACGCAGTATTTT.

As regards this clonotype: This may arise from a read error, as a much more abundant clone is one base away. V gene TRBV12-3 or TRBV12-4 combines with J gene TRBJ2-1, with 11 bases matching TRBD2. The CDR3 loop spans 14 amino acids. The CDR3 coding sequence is TGTGCCAACAGTAGCGGGAGGGTACACAATGAGCAGTTCTTC. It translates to CANSSGRVHNEQFF.

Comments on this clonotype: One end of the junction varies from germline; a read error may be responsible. The CDR3 here is CVSSLRTSGRARETQYF. The CDR3 nucleotides read TGTGTCAGCAGCTTGCGGACTAGCGGGAGGGCTCGGGAGACCCAGTACTTC. The chain employs TRBV11-2 and TRBJ2-5, with 15 nucleotides matching TRBD2. CDR1 and CDR2 from the germline V gene are SGHAT and FQNNGV. This CDR3 has 17 amino acids.